The text below deals with one T cell receptor beta chain. Its antigen is as yet unknown. This entry belongs to a study of cytomegalovirus exposure and HLA in healthy donors. Study-wide results and limits: Reported results showed that the classifier diagnosed cytomegalovirus status with high specificity and sensitivity. The study found most TCR sequences rare, yet found some public TCRs in many donors. Earlier analysis looked at TCR beta V segments, and most were productive about 90% or about 30% of the time.

This PCR relied on a set of 60 Vbeta primers and 13 Jbeta primers. The method was immunoSEQ multiplex PCR; TCRdb's version includes in-frame clones alone and lacks a portion of them. The sample has roughly 190,000 clones, around four fifths seen once; the top ten hold 1.5% to 2%. Trimming took 6 bases from V and 2 from J, leaving 13 bases between them. Per the germline V gene, CDR1 is MNHNS and CDR2 is SASEGT. The CDR3 totals 15 residues. The chain is built from TRBV6-1 and TRBJ1-4; a possible D gene is TRBD1 (6 bases). The source of this sequence is a man in his forties in good health and CMV-seropositive. The sequenced material came from PBMCs. The CDR3 is CASRAWGGTNEKLFF. The CDR3 bases are TGTGCCAGCAGGGCCTGGGGGGGCACTAATGAAAAACTGTTTTTT.